Listed below are T cell receptor beta chains from one sample, sequenced in a study of OX40 agonist ivuxolimab in advanced cancers. Repertoires were generated with immunoSEQ multiplex PCR, while TCRdb's copy carries only in-frame clones and drops some. The table includes 85,000 to 100,000 clones, 70% to 90% detected once. The sample was CD4+ or CD8+ T cells sorted from blood, taken in a trial of the OX40 agonist ivuxolimab. These receptors were taken from an adult with an advanced solid tumor such as melanoma, head and neck, liver or kidney cancer. Both conserved end residues are part of each CDR3. D genes are given only for firm matches.

D: -
J: TRBJ2-2
V: TRBV19
CDR3: CASSISFANTGELFF

D: -
J: TRBJ2-3
V: TRBV5-6
CDR3: CASSSRLIADTQYF

D: -
J: TRBJ2-7
V: TRBV7-2
CDR3: CASSLGGVGTYEQYF

D: -
J: TRBJ2-5
V: TRBV11-3
CDR3: CASSLGGSGVETQYF

D: -
J: TRBJ1-1
V: TRBV6-1
CDR3: CASSELILLNTEAFF

D: TRBD1
J: TRBJ2-5
V: TRBV9
CDR3: CASSEQGWVETQYF

D: -
J: TRBJ2-3
V: TRBV5-1
CDR3: CASSILGVTDTQYF

D: -
J: TRBJ2-5
V: TRBV19
CDR3: CASSVRLESETQYF

D: TRBD1
J: TRBJ2-7
V: TRBV7-2
CDR3: CASSTIGTGLYEQYF

D: TRBD2
J: TRBJ2-1
V: TRBV5-6
CDR3: CASSMLGGGSYNEQFF

D: TRBD1
J: TRBJ1-1
V: TRBV12-5
CDR3: CASGLIGQGEAFF

D: TRBD2
J: TRBJ2-7
V: TRBV7-2
CDR3: CASSLIGLVGAYEQYF

D: TRBD2
J: TRBJ2-1
V: TRBV4-1
CDR3: CASSPSGAGSYNEQFF

D: TRBD1
J: TRBJ1-1
V: TRBV28
CDR3: CASSPPGGPNTEAFF

D: TRBD1
J: TRBJ1-1
V: TRBV5-1
CDR3: CASSLQGQGFGTEAFF